This TCR beta chain was identified during a study of blood T cell repertoires in COVID-19. In the study overall: The analysed material was cDNA or gDNA that came from T cells, B-cell-depleted T cells, or PBMCs.

The authors' processing: Reference gene primer amplification yielded estimated nucleated cell counts. Generated by immunoSEQ multiplex PCR, the TCRdb table keeps only in-frame clones and is missing some. The V and J calls and clone size were taken over from that table, and D and trimming were inferred from the DNA. The sample has around 140,000 clones; over 60% are singletons. Looked up from germline, CDR1 is MNHNY and CDR2 is SVGAGI (reference sequence). The ends were cut back, 2 bases at V and 7 bases at J, with 17 bases in the middle. This CDR3 is 16 amino acids long. The source of this sequence is a man in his fifties or sixties with acute or convalescent COVID-19. The V and J genes are TRBV6-6 and TRBJ2-2; tentative D call: TRBD1 (5 bases). Sequencing was carried out using peripheral blood. The CDR3 nucleotides are TGTGCCAGCAGTTACGGGCTGCCAGGGTTCGGCGGGGAGCTGTTTTTT. This translates into CASSYGLPGFGGELFF.